A selection of T cell receptor beta chains follows, all from one sample in a study of blood T cell repertoires in COVID-19. Produced via immunoSEQ multiplex PCR; TCRdb's table is partial and in-frame only. The table records 90,000 to 120,000 clones, over 75% of them present only once. The sample comprised peripheral blood. The source of these receptors is a human donor in a cohort sampled during active COVID-19. CDR3s include the opening cysteine and the closing phenylalanine or tryptophan. Fields, in order: D gene, clone size, J gene, CDR3 length, V gene, CDR3 protein, CDR3 DNA. The D gene is left open where the match is weak. Clone sizes are given selectively: once, few, many, or a class where the clone is expanded.

>TRBD1|-|TRBJ1-2|16|TRBV4-3
CASSQDRTGVFWGYTF
TGCGCCAGCAGCCAAGATAGGACAGGGGTCTTCTGGGGCTACACCTTC
>-|-|TRBJ2-1|13|TRBV5-4
CASSLGGLNEQFF
TGTGCCAGCAGCTTAGGGGGTCTCAATGAGCAGTTCTTC
>TRBD1|-|TRBJ2-5|16|TRBV7-2
CASSLASGTGEKTQYF
TGTGCCAGCAGCTTAGCGTCCGGGACAGGGGAAAAGACCCAGTACTTC
>TRBD1|-|TRBJ1-2|17|TRBV7-9
CASSVKLTGGELYGYTF
TGTGCCAGCAGCGTTAAATTGACAGGGGGCGAGCTATATGGCTACACCTTC
>-|once|TRBJ2-3|13|TRBV18
CASSPQTTDTQYF
TGTGCCAGCTCACCACAGACTACAGATACGCAGTATTTT
>TRBD1|-|TRBJ2-3|14|TRBV5-1
CASKRGLVTDTQYF
TGCGCCAGCAAGAGGGGGCTCGTCACAGATACGCAGTATTTT
>-|-|TRBJ1-1|14|TRBV5-1
CASSFRDMNTEAFF
TGCGCCAGCAGCTTTCGCGATATGAACACTGAAGCTTTCTTT
>-|-|TRBJ1-1|13|TRBV6-5
CASTPEENTEAFF
TGTGCCAGCACTCCCGAGGAGAACACTGAAGCTTTCTTT
>-|-|TRBJ1-1|14|TRBV19
CASRPGLMNTEAFF
TGTGCCAGTAGACCGGGACTCATGAACACTGAAGCTTTCTTT
>TRBD1|-|TRBJ1-3|14|TRBV9
CASNTGGNGNTIYF
TGTGCCAGCAACACAGGGGGTAATGGAAACACCATATATTTT
>-|once|TRBJ2-5|13|TRBV5-1
CASSTGEGETQYF
TGCGCCAGCAGTACGGGAGAGGGTGAGACCCAGTACTTC
>-|-|TRBJ1-1|14|TRBV7-3
CASSLTPGGTEAFF
TGTGCCAGCAGCTTAACTCCTGGAGGGACTGAAGCTTTCTTT
>TRBD1|few|TRBJ2-6|16|TRBV5-4
CASSRRGRSGANVLTF
TGTGCCAGCAGCCGCAGGGGGCGTTCTGGGGCCAACGTCCTGACTTTC
>TRBD1|once|TRBJ1-5|18|TRBV3-1/TRBV3-2
CASSPQATGGMRNQPQHF
TGTGCCAGCAGCCCCCAGGCGACAGGGGGGATGCGCAATCAGCCCCAGCATTTT
>TRBD2|-|TRBJ2-1|16|TRBV5-6
CASSSSGRISYNEQFF
TGTGCCAGCAGCTCTAGCGGACGGATCTCCTACAATGAGCAGTTCTTC
>TRBD2|-|TRBJ2-3|19|TRBV7-8
CASSSQGGLAGGPLDTQYF
TGTGCCAGCAGCTCGCAGGGGGGACTAGCGGGAGGGCCGTTAGATACGCAGTATTTT
>-|-|TRBJ1-1|14|TRBV5-4
CASSPLRADREAFF
TGTGCCAGCAGCCCTCTCAGGGCGGACAGAGAAGCTTTCTTT
>-|-|TRBJ1-6|15|TRBV2
CAIGQGSSYNSPLHF
TGTGCCATCGGACAAGGTTCCTCCTATAATTCACCCCTCCACTTT
>TRBD1|-|TRBJ2-7|13|TRBV10-3
CAIGTGETYEQYF
TGTGCCATCGGGACAGGGGAGACCTACGAGCAGTACTTC
>-|-|TRBJ2-5|14|TRBV7-2
CASSQGAGLETQYF
TGTGCCAGCAGCCAGGGCGCAGGGCTGGAGACCCAGTACTTC
>-|-|TRBJ2-7|14|TRBV7-2
CASSLGALSYEQYF
TGTGCCAGCAGCTTAGGGGCCCTCTCCTACGAGCAGTACTTC
>TRBD1|-|TRBJ2-7|14|TRBV7-9
CASSSSRDRDKQYF
TGTGCCAGCAGCTCGTCCCGGGACAGGGACAAGCAGTACTTC
>-|-|TRBJ2-7|16|TRBV6-6
CASSYVVIGETGEQYF
TGTGCCAGCAGTTACGTCGTTATCGGGGAGACGGGCGAGCAGTACTTC
>TRBD2|-|TRBJ2-1|15|TRBV25-1
CASSELAGALNEQFF
TGTGCCAGCAGTGAATTAGCGGGAGCGCTCAATGAGCAGTTCTTC
>-|-|TRBJ1-2|13|TRBV3-1/TRBV3-2
CASSQARDYGYTF
TGTGCCAGCAGCCAAGCGCGGGACTATGGCTACACCTTC
>-|-|TRBJ1-1|14|TRBV5-6
CASSAGDSLRRAFF
TGTGCCAGCAGCGCGGGGGACTCCCTTCGCCGAGCTTTCTTT
>-|-|TRBJ1-3|15|TRBV29-1
CSAVETELSGNTIYF
TGCAGCGCAGTGGAGACCGAGCTCTCTGGAAACACCATATATTTT
>TRBD1|few|TRBJ1-1|16|TRBV9
CASSVGYRGPEAGAFF
TGTGCCAGCAGCGTAGGGTACAGGGGGCCTGAGGCAGGCGCTTTCTTT
>-|-|TRBJ2-5|14|TRBV7-9
CASSLSSVSETQYF
TGTGCCAGCAGCCTTTCCAGTGTATCAGAGACCCAGTACTTC
>TRBD1|-|TRBJ1-3|15|TRBV19
CASSIQGESGNTIYF
TGTGCCAGTAGTATCCAGGGGGAGTCTGGAAACACCATATATTTT
>-|-|TRBJ1-5|15|TRBV24-1
CATAKSGESNQPQHF
TGTGCCACCGCGAAATCAGGGGAAAGCAATCAGCCCCAGCATTTT
>-|few|TRBJ2-5|17|TRBV9
CASSVGGWDTGLETQYF
TGTGCCAGCAGCGTAGGGGGCTGGGACACTGGATTGGAGACCCAGTACTTC
>TRBD1|-|TRBJ2-1|14|TRBV7-3
CASSSDRGYNEQFF
TGTGCCAGCAGCTCGGACAGGGGATACAATGAGCAGTTCTTC
>TRBD1|few|TRBJ1-1|14|TRBV2
CASSGTGLRTEAFF
TGTGCCAGCAGTGGGACAGGGCTGCGGACTGAAGCTTTCTTT
>-|-|TRBJ2-7|11|TRBV27
CASSSRDEQYF
TGTGCCAGCAGTTCCCGCGATGAGCAGTACTTC
>-|-|TRBJ2-1|18|TRBV4-3
CASSQDLIGDSSYNEQFF
TGCGCCAGCAGCCAAGATCTCATAGGGGACTCCTCCTACAATGAGCAGTTCTTC
>TRBD2|-|TRBJ2-7|16|TRBV9
CASSPTGLAVTYEQYF
TGTGCCAGCAGCCCCACGGGACTAGCGGTCACCTACGAGCAGTACTTC
>TRBD2|-|TRBJ2-1|17|TRBV7-8
CASSSPGTSSSYNEQFF
TGTGCCAGCAGCTCCCCCGGGACTAGCAGCTCCTACAATGAGCAGTTCTTC
>TRBD1|-|TRBJ2-7|15|TRBV28
CASTSLGTAIYEQYF
TGTGCCAGCACCTCTTTGGGGACAGCGATCTACGAGCAGTACTTC
>TRBD1|-|TRBJ2-7|14|TRBV11-2
CASSPGTGSAEQYF
TGTGCCAGCAGCCCGGGGACAGGGTCCGCCGAGCAGTACTTC
>-|-|TRBJ1-1|19|TRBV11-2
CASSWLQRGITGISTEAFF
TGTGCCAGCAGCTGGCTTCAACGGGGGATTACAGGAATCTCAACTGAAGCTTTCTTT
>-|-|TRBJ2-3|13|TRBV7-6
CASSLQESDTQYF
TGTGCCAGCAGCTTACAGGAATCAGATACGCAGTATTTT
>TRBD1|-|TRBJ1-1|13|TRBV7-9
CASTPAGTGEAFF
TGTGCCAGCACCCCCGCCGGGACAGGTGAAGCTTTCTTT
>TRBD1|once|TRBJ2-1|13|TRBV10-3
CAINHDRENEQFF
TGTGCCATCAACCATGACAGGGAGAATGAGCAGTTCTTC
>TRBD2|-|TRBJ2-1|12|TRBV28
CASSLGTSQRFF
TGTGCCAGCAGTTTAGGGACTAGCCAGCGGTTCTTC
>-|-|TRBJ1-4|13|TRBV5-4
CASSQDQREKLFF
TGTGCCAGCAGCCAGGATCAACGCGAAAAACTGTTTTTT
>TRBD1|-|TRBJ2-7|17|TRBV3-1/TRBV3-2
CASSRVDRVPPTREQYF
TGTGCCAGCAGCCGAGTCGACAGGGTCCCCCCTACTCGAGAGCAGTACTTC
>-|-|TRBJ1-5|15|TRBV2
CASSPQGGGNQPQHF
TGTGCCAGCAGTCCCCAGGGAGGGGGCAATCAGCCCCAGCATTTT
>-|-|TRBJ1-1|12|TRBV6-6
CASSYYREGAFF
TGTGCCAGCAGTTACTACAGGGAGGGAGCTTTCTTT
>-|-|TRBJ2-4|16|TRBV7-3
CASSLTPLDTAGIQYF
TGTGCCAGCAGCTTAACGCCCCTGGACACAGCGGGCATTCAGTACTTC
>-|-|TRBJ2-7|16|TRBV28
CASSAPRDSSRREQYF
TGTGCCAGCAGTGCGCCCCGGGATTCTAGCCGACGGGAGCAGTACTTC
>-|-|TRBJ1-1|14|TRBV5-1
CASSLLTGIEEAFF
TGCGCCAGCAGCTTGCTAACAGGGATTGAGGAAGCTTTCTTT
>TRBD2|-|TRBJ2-5|15|TRBV5-4
CASSLLAGGRETQYF
TGTGCCAGCAGCTTACTAGCGGGGGGCAGGGAGACCCAGTACTTC
>-|-|TRBJ2-7|15|TRBV30
CAWIMRRGKLYEQYF
TGTGCCTGGATCATGCGTCGGGGAAAACTCTACGAGCAGTACTTC
>-|-|TRBJ2-2|16|TRBV27
CASRARLRQNTGELFF
TGTGCCAGCAGGGCACGTCTTAGACAGAACACCGGGGAGCTGTTTTTT
>TRBD1|-|TRBJ2-3|21|TRBV3-1/TRBV3-2
CASSHGHEGATHSQVPDTQYF
TGTGCCAGCAGCCACGGGCATGAGGGGGCAACGCATAGCCAGGTCCCAGATACGCAGTATTTT
>-|-|TRBJ1-1|12|TRBV28
CASTPNPGGAFF
TGTGCCAGCACCCCAAATCCTGGAGGGGCTTTCTTT